A selection of T cell receptor beta chains follows, all from one sample in a study of CD8+CD57+ T cells in acquired aplastic anemia. TCRdb ran MiXCR on the reads and lists one entry per CDR3 protein. The data hold about 180,000 distinct CDR3 sequences, with almost 50% observed a single time. The sample taken for sequencing was sorted CD4+, CD8+, or CD8+CD57+ T cells (not recorded which) from PBMCs. The origin of the receptors is a human donor with aplastic anemia. CDR3s include the opening cysteine and the closing phenylalanine or tryptophan. A D gene is named only where the DNA matches it firmly. Clone size is given for some rows only: seen once, a few or many times, or a class if the clone is expanded.

D gene: .
V gene: TRBV20-1
J gene: TRBJ1-5
clone size: .
CDR3 protein: CSARPTSSGNQPQHF

D gene: .
V gene: TRBV20-1
J gene: TRBJ2-1
clone size: .
CDR3 protein: CSASSAINEQFF

D gene: .
V gene: TRBV18
J gene: TRBJ1-1
clone size: .
CDR3 protein: CASSPPAGAMNTEAFF

D gene: .
V gene: TRBV20-1
J gene: TRBJ1-2
clone size: few
CDR3 protein: CSANGGYGYTF

D gene: TRBD1
V gene: TRBV7-2
J gene: TRBJ1-5
clone size: many
CDR3 protein: CASSLNFANRGNQPQHF

D gene: TRBD1
V gene: TRBV19
J gene: TRBJ2-3
clone size: .
CDR3 protein: CASSYRDRAGDTQYF

D gene: TRBD1
V gene: TRBV20-1
J gene: TRBJ1-5
clone size: many
CDR3 protein: CSARLPGQHNQPQHF

D gene: .
V gene: TRBV7-3
J gene: TRBJ2-5
clone size: .
CDR3 protein: CASSSNGGHLRETQYF

D gene: .
V gene: TRBV9
J gene: TRBJ1-2
clone size: many
CDR3 protein: CASSVDSNYGYTF

D gene: .
V gene: TRBV14
J gene: TRBJ2-7
clone size: medium-sized
CDR3 protein: CASSLGTTTYEQYF

D gene: .
V gene: TRBV10-3
J gene: TRBJ1-5
clone size: .
CDR3 protein: CAISESLRISNQPQHF

D gene: TRBD2
V gene: TRBV6-2/TRBV6-3
J gene: TRBJ2-1
clone size: .
CDR3 protein: CASNLAGGRNEQFF

D gene: TRBD2
V gene: TRBV7-3
J gene: .
clone size: .
CDR3 protein: CASSPSAGGGRETQYF

D gene: .
V gene: TRBV5-1
J gene: TRBJ2-3
clone size: .
CDR3 protein: CASSWGMSADTQYF

D gene: .
V gene: TRBV30
J gene: TRBJ2-2
clone size: .
CDR3 protein: CAWSVRSQDTGELFF

D gene: .
V gene: TRBV10-2
J gene: TRBJ2-2
clone size: .
CDR3 protein: CASQLTGLKNTGELFF

D gene: .
V gene: TRBV19
J gene: TRBJ2-3
clone size: many
CDR3 protein: CASSRSGTQYF

D gene: .
V gene: TRBV19
J gene: TRBJ1-1
clone size: many
CDR3 protein: CASSLGYREVNTEAFF

D gene: TRBD1
V gene: TRBV20-1
J gene: TRBJ1-1
clone size: .
CDR3 protein: CSARQGPREEAFF

D gene: TRBD2
V gene: TRBV20-1
J gene: TRBJ2-3
clone size: .
CDR3 protein: CSARDDLERGGPDTQCF

D gene: .
V gene: TRBV20-1
J gene: TRBJ1-1
clone size: many
CDR3 protein: CSARDVKGDLSEAFF

D gene: .
V gene: TRBV10-3
J gene: TRBJ1-6
clone size: few
CDR3 protein: CAARGTPDSPLHF

D gene: TRBD1
V gene: TRBV2
J gene: TRBJ2-7
clone size: .
CDR3 protein: CASEGASEQYF

D gene: TRBD1
V gene: TRBV6-1
J gene: TRBJ1-2
clone size: few
CDR3 protein: CASNVGVLGQGAGGYTF

D gene: .
V gene: TRBV7-2
J gene: TRBJ2-7
clone size: few
CDR3 protein: CASSLGEAYEQYF

D gene: .
V gene: TRBV3-1
J gene: TRBJ1-4
clone size: few
CDR3 protein: CASSQVSNGKLFF

D gene: .
V gene: TRBV2
J gene: TRBJ1-5
clone size: many
CDR3 protein: CASSAGIYSNQPQHF

D gene: TRBD2
V gene: TRBV14
J gene: TRBJ2-2
clone size: few
CDR3 protein: CASSPRLAGGSNTGELFF

D gene: .
V gene: TRBV7-9
J gene: TRBJ1-4
clone size: .
CDR3 protein: CASSPDTNEKLFF

D gene: TRBD2
V gene: TRBV15
J gene: TRBJ2-7
clone size: once
CDR3 protein: CATSRDLGRDEQYF

D gene: .
V gene: TRBV10-3
J gene: TRBJ2-2
clone size: .
CDR3 protein: CAISESPVGTEELFF

D gene: TRBD1
V gene: TRBV5-6
J gene: TRBJ1-6
clone size: .
CDR3 protein: CASSLDRGTVRSPLHF

D gene: .
V gene: TRBV7-9
J gene: TRBJ1-2
clone size: many
CDR3 protein: CASSFGGSYGYTF

D gene: .
V gene: TRBV30
J gene: TRBJ2-3
clone size: few
CDR3 protein: CAWRGPPFNTQYF

D gene: .
V gene: TRBV27
J gene: TRBJ2-3
clone size: .
CDR3 protein: CASSILPSRTQYF

D gene: TRBD1
V gene: TRBV15
J gene: TRBJ2-7
clone size: .
CDR3 protein: CATSPTGQGEEQYF

D gene: .
V gene: TRBV19
J gene: TRBJ1-6
clone size: few
CDR3 protein: CASSIRDLNSPLHF

D gene: .
V gene: TRBV19
J gene: TRBJ2-3
clone size: .
CDR3 protein: CASSTQGLTDTQYF

D gene: .
V gene: TRBV29-1
J gene: TRBJ2-2
clone size: .
CDR3 protein: CSVQDSYTGELLF

D gene: .
V gene: TRBV7-6
J gene: TRBJ2-5
clone size: few
CDR3 protein: CASSPEGETQYF

D gene: .
V gene: TRBV10-1
J gene: TRBJ1-1
clone size: .
CDR3 protein: CASSESGLGSGTEAFF

D gene: TRBD1
V gene: TRBV2
J gene: TRBJ2-7
clone size: few
CDR3 protein: CASSGQGAGYEQYF

D gene: .
V gene: TRBV5-4
J gene: TRBJ1-2
clone size: .
CDR3 protein: CASTNLGGGYTF

D gene: .
V gene: TRBV19
J gene: TRBJ1-2
clone size: .
CDR3 protein: CASSIPVVSARYGYTF

D gene: .
V gene: TRBV2
J gene: TRBJ1-4
clone size: many
CDR3 protein: CASSAQQGTGEKLFF

D gene: TRBD1
V gene: TRBV19
J gene: TRBJ1-4
clone size: few
CDR3 protein: CASSTDRPNEKLFF

D gene: .
V gene: TRBV29-1
J gene: TRBJ2-7
clone size: many
CDR3 protein: CSVATPGQSSYEQYF

D gene: TRBD2
V gene: TRBV11-2
J gene: TRBJ2-7
clone size: .
CDR3 protein: CASSSQKTDKRGRGYEQYF

D gene: TRBD1
V gene: TRBV24-1
J gene: TRBJ2-1
clone size: .
CDR3 protein: CATSDPDRGTYNEQFF

D gene: TRBD1
V gene: TRBV15
J gene: TRBJ2-1
clone size: .
CDR3 protein: CATSTDRGNEQFF

D gene: .
V gene: TRBV9
J gene: TRBJ1-2
clone size: .
CDR3 protein: CASSLDVGGYTF

D gene: .
V gene: TRBV2
J gene: TRBJ2-3
clone size: .
CDR3 protein: CASSQAVDSDTQYF

D gene: .
V gene: TRBV20-1
J gene: TRBJ2-7
clone size: .
CDR3 protein: CSAKIRGVRNEQYF